The 2 T cell receptor beta chains listed next were all sequenced from one sample in a study of blood T cell repertoires in COVID-19. TCRdb keeps only in-frame clones here, not all; method: immunoSEQ multiplex PCR. The data contain under 400,000 clones, approximately 87% of them singletons. Sequencing was done on a sample of PBMCs or T cells enriched from blood (not recorded which). The receptors were sampled from a middle-aged man in a cohort exposed to, infected with or recovered from COVID-19 (not recorded which).

Comments on this clone: Other nucleotide sequences in the sample specify the same CDR3. The V gene is TRBV7-9, the J gene TRBJ1-1; 12 nucleotides align to TRBD1. The CDR3 spans 14 residues. V shed 4 bases and J 4 bases; nucleotides not matched to a gene: 1. Germline loops: CDR1 SEHNR, CDR2 FQNEAQ (reference sequence). The CDR3 coding sequence is TGTGCCAGCAGCTCGGGACAGGGGGCCACTGAAGCTTTCTTT. It codes for CASSSGQGATEAFF. Based on the CDR3 plus reference TRBV7-9 and TRBJ1-1, the full variable domain is DTGVSQNPRHKITKRGQNVTFRCDPISEHNRLYWYRQTLGQGPEFLTYFQNEAQLEKSRLLSDRFSAERPKGSFSTLEIQRTEQGDSAMYLCASSSGQGATEAFFGQGTRLTVV.

The chain carries TRBV7-8 and TRBJ2-7; the D gene is possibly TRBD2 (5 bases). V lost 3 bases to trimming and J lost 3 bases, with 21 bases between them. The CDR3 is 17 amino acids. Germline values: CDR1 SGHVS, CDR2 FQNEAQ. CDR3 coding DNA: TGTGCCAGCAGCTTTAATGGAAGGGTAAGAGGGAGCTACGAGCAGTACTTC. This encodes CASSFNGRVRGSYEQYF.